This is a list of T cell receptor beta chains from one sample in a study of T cell responses to AZD1222 COVID-19 vaccine. Here immunoSEQ multiplex PCR was the method, and the copy in TCRdb shows in-frame clones only, minus some. This table has over 150,000 clones, about 86% appearing once. The starting material was peripheral blood, obtained on day 0 of AZD1222 vaccination. The origin of the receptors is an adult in good health. The CDR3 runs from the conserved cysteine through the conserved F or W. A D gene is named only where the DNA matches it firmly. Size is stated for part of the rows, as once, few or many counts, or as a class when the clone is expanded.

>NA|TRBV2|15|TRBJ1-4|TRBD1
TGTGCCAGCCAAAGGGCCGGGACAGGGTATGAAAAACTGTTTTTT
CASQRAGTGYEKLFF
>NA|TRBV5-1|15|TRBJ1-6|NA
TGCGCCAGCAGCATATTGACAGGAGAGAATTCACCCCTCCACTTT
CASSILTGENSPLHF
>NA|TRBV6-1|13|TRBJ2-1|NA
TGTGCCAGCAGTGAAGCGAGGGGATATGAGCAGTTCTTC
CASSEARGYEQFF
>NA|TRBV6-5|15|TRBJ1-3|NA
TGTGCCAGCAGAATCGACCCCATCTCTGGAAACACCATATATTTT
CASRIDPISGNTIYF
>NA|TRBV7-6|15|TRBJ2-7|NA
TGTGCCAGCAGCTTAGAGAAGGGACCTACCTACGAGCAGTACTTC
CASSLEKGPTYEQYF
>NA|TRBV28|13|TRBJ1-2|NA
TGTGCCAGCAGTTCCCAGGGACGGGATGGCTACACCTTC
CASSSQGRDGYTF
>NA|TRBV2|14|TRBJ1-4|TRBD1
TGTGCCAGCAGTGGCTTACAGGGGGATGAAAAACTGTTTTTT
CASSGLQGDEKLFF
>NA|TRBV11-3|15|TRBJ2-2|NA
TGTGCCAGCAGCTGGGGGCAGGGGAGCACCGGGGAGCTGTTTTTT
CASSWGQGSTGELFF
>NA|TRBV6-5|14|TRBJ2-7|TRBD2
TGTGCCAGCAGTTCTTATAGCGGGCAGTACGAGCAGTACTTC
CASSSYSGQYEQYF
>NA|TRBV18|12|TRBJ1-2|TRBD1
TGTGCCAGCTCAGCCCGGGACAGCCTCTCGACCTTC
CASSARDSLSTF
>NA|TRBV25-1|13|TRBJ1-2|TRBD1
TGTGCCAGCACCTGGGGACAGGGGGATGGCTACACCTTC
CASTWGQGDGYTF
>NA|TRBV5-5|14|TRBJ2-7|NA
TGTGCCAGCAGCTTTCCCGGGTACTCCTACGAGCAGTACTTC
CASSFPGYSYEQYF
>NA|TRBV5-1|15|TRBJ1-4|NA
TGCGCCAGCAGCCTGCTGCAGGGGCGTAATGAAAAACTGTTTTTT
CASSLLQGRNEKLFF
>NA|TRBV6-5|14|TRBJ1-5|NA
TGTGCCAGCAGTTGGACGGAAAGCAATCAGCCCCAGCATTTT
CASSWTESNQPQHF
>NA|TRBV28|15|TRBJ1-4|NA
TGTGCCAGCAGTCCCCCGGGGGCCGGGAGGGAAAAACTGTTTTTT
CASSPPGAGREKLFF
>NA|TRBV25-1|11|TRBJ1-4|NA
TGTGCCAGCAGTGAGGATCGGTCACTGTTTTTT
CASSEDRSLFF
>NA|TRBV7-8|13|TRBJ1-1|NA
TGTGCCAGCAGCCGTAGGTTTGGGACTGAAGCTTTCTTT
CASSRRFGTEAFF
>NA|TRBV10-3|15|TRBJ2-4|NA
TGTGCCATCAGTGAGTCATTGGGGGTGACAAGCATTCAGTACTTC
CAISESLGVTSIQYF
>NA|TRBV6-5|12|TRBJ2-7|NA
TGTGCCAGCAGCAAGGTAGGGTACGAGCAGTACTTC
CASSKVGYEQYF
>NA|TRBV19|16|TRBJ1-5|NA
TGTGCCAGTAGTATGGTTGAACAGGCCAGCAATCAGCCCCAGCATTTT
CASSMVEQASNQPQHF
>few|TRBV4-1|17|TRBJ2-4|NA
TGCGCCAGCAGCCAAGATAGAGGGACTGGGGCCAAAAACATTCAGTACTTC
CASSQDRGTGAKNIQYF
>NA|TRBV3-1/TRBV3-2|16|TRBJ1-2|NA
TGTGCCAGCAGCCAACCGCGGGGGGCGGGAGGCTATGGCTACACCTTC
CASSQPRGAGGYGYTF
>NA|TRBV4-2|15|TRBJ2-7|NA
TGTGCCAGCAGCCAAGTAACAGACGACCTTTACGAGCAGTACTTC
CASSQVTDDLYEQYF
>NA|TRBV5-1|16|TRBJ1-2|NA
TGCGCCAGCAGCTGGCGGAAGGGCGCCGATTCTTGGGGCTACACCTTC
CASSWRKGADSWGYTF
>NA|TRBV5-6|17|TRBJ2-4|TRBD2
TGTGCCAGCAGCCCGGGTGGCGGGAGCCTAGCCAAAAACATTCAGTACTTC
CASSPGGGSLAKNIQYF
>NA|TRBV7-2|16|TRBJ2-7|NA
TGTGCCAGCAGCTTAGACGGGGGGCCTCGGGGCTACGAGCAGTACTTC
CASSLDGGPRGYEQYF
>NA|TRBV6-5|15|TRBJ2-1|NA
TGTGCCAGCAGTACGCAGGAGTTAGGCTACAATGAGCAGTTCTTC
CASSTQELGYNEQFF
>NA|TRBV6-5|14|TRBJ1-2|NA
TGTGCCAGCAACCGAGGCGGTTCTAACTATGGCTACACCTTC
CASNRGGSNYGYTF
>few|TRBV5-4|12|TRBJ1-2|NA
TGTGCCAGCAGCTCCCAGTCCTATGGCTACACCTTC
CASSSQSYGYTF
>NA|TRBV7-8|14|TRBJ2-7|TRBD1
TGTGCCAGCAGCCCCTGGGCAGGGGGAGACGAGCAGTACTTC
CASSPWAGGDEQYF
>NA|TRBV13|13|TRBJ2-5|NA
TGTGCCAGCAGCTTTGCTATCGGAGAGACCCAGTACTTC
CASSFAIGETQYF
>NA|TRBV5-1|13|TRBJ1-2|NA
TGCGCCAGCAGCTTGACCGTCCAACGAGGGTACACCTTC
CASSLTVQRGYTF
>NA|TRBV30|14|TRBJ2-4|TRBD2
TGTGCCTGGGGACGGGGGGGAGCCAAAAACATTCAGTACTTC
CAWGRGGAKNIQYF
>once|TRBV2|13|TRBJ2-1|NA
TGTGCCAGCAGGGTCAGGGTCTACAATGAGCAGTTCTTC
CASRVRVYNEQFF
>NA|TRBV27|12|TRBJ1-6|TRBD1
TGTGCCAGTTGGGACAGGCGGGCGCCCCTCCACTTT
CASWDRRAPLHF
>NA|TRBV28|15|TRBJ1-1|NA
TGTGCCATCCATCAACCACAGGGAAGGGGGACTGAAGCTTTCTTT
CAIHQPQGRGTEAFF
>NA|TRBV9|14|TRBJ1-6|NA
TGTGCCAGCAGCGTAGGAGGGTCTGTTTCACCCCTCCACTTT
CASSVGGSVSPLHF
>NA|TRBV28|13|TRBJ1-2|TRBD1
TGTGCCAGCTGTACGAACAGGGGCTATGGCTACACCTTC
CASCTNRGYGYTF
>once|TRBV19|20|TRBJ2-6|TRBD1
TGTGCCAGTAGTAGACGAGACCGGGACAGGGGTTTTTCCGGGGCCAACGTCCTGACTTTC
CASSRRDRDRGFSGANVLTF
>NA|TRBV6-5|14|TRBJ1-2|NA
TGTGCCAGCAGTATTGGGGAGACCAACTATGGCTACACCTTC
CASSIGETNYGYTF
>NA|TRBV5-1|14|TRBJ1-6|NA
TGCGCCAGCAGAGGGATCCAGAGCAATTCACCCCTCCACTTT
CASRGIQSNSPLHF
>once|TRBV6-1|16|TRBJ2-3|NA
TGTGCCAGCAGTGAAGGGTCTGCGGCTAGCACAGATACGCAGTATTTT
CASSEGSAASTDTQYF
>NA|TRBV9|13|TRBJ2-7|TRBD1
TGTGCCAGCAGCGTCGCAGGGGGACACGAGCAGTACTTC
CASSVAGGHEQYF
>NA|TRBV27|14|TRBJ1-3|NA
TGTGCCAGCAGTTCTGCAGGGACTGGAAACACCATATATTTT
CASSSAGTGNTIYF
>NA|TRBV27|15|TRBJ1-5|NA
TGTGCCAGCAGTTTTGGCCCGGGGAGCAATCAGCCCCAGCATTTT
CASSFGPGSNQPQHF
>NA|TRBV2|13|TRBJ2-7|NA
TGTGCCAGCAGTCGAAAACCAGGGGACGAGCAGTACTTC
CASSRKPGDEQYF
>NA|TRBV28|17|TRBJ2-7|TRBD1
TGTGCCAGCAGTTCGCCTACCGGGACAGGGGGCGACTACGAGCAGTACTTC
CASSSPTGTGGDYEQYF
>NA|TRBV19|12|TRBJ2-3|NA
TGTGCCAGTAGTGATTTAACAGATACGCAGTATTTT
CASSDLTDTQYF
>NA|TRBV24-1|11|TRBJ2-3|NA
TGTGCCACCCGGCGCGGGGATACGCAGTATTTT
CATRRGDTQYF
>once|TRBV4-3|14|TRBJ2-3|TRBD2
TGCGCCAGCAGCCGTAGCGGGGGGGCAGATACGCAGTATTTT
CASSRSGGADTQYF
>few|TRBV5-6|14|TRBJ1-2|NA
TGTGCCAGCAGCTTGGGAGGACTAGGGTATGGCTACACCTTC
CASSLGGLGYGYTF
>NA|TRBV30|14|TRBJ2-1|TRBD2
TGTGCCTGGAGTGTGTTAGCGGGTAGTTCTGAGCAGTTCTTC
CAWSVLAGSSEQFF
>NA|TRBV28|15|TRBJ1-1|TRBD1
TGTGCCAGCAGGGGGACAGGGGGAGGGAACACTGAAGCTTTCTTT
CASRGTGGGNTEAFF
>NA|TRBV6-4|15|TRBJ1-5|NA
TGTGCCAGCAGTCTGATCGGGGGAGCAAATCAGCCCCAGCATTTT
CASSLIGGANQPQHF
>NA|TRBV6-4|14|TRBJ1-2|NA
TGTGCCAGCAGTGACTCGCCCGGCGGCTATGGCTACACCTTC
CASSDSPGGYGYTF
>NA|TRBV9|17|TRBJ1-6|NA
TGTGCCAGCAGCAACCCACAGGGTGAGAGTTATAATTCACCCCTCCACTTT
CASSNPQGESYNSPLHF
>NA|TRBV19|16|TRBJ2-1|TRBD1
TGTGCCAGTAGTTCATGGGACAGGGGACTTAAGGATGAGCAGTTCTTC
CASSSWDRGLKDEQFF